This TCR beta chain was documented in a study of blood T cell repertoires in COVID-19. Study in general: COVID-19 samples from acute and convalescent phases originated in the United States, Italy and Spain. The cDNA or gDNA used as material had been derived from T cells, B-cell-depleted T cells, or PBMCs.

V was shortened by 0 bases and J by 4 bases, with 13 bases between the two germline ends. Germline CDR1 reads LNHNV; CDR2 reads YYDKDF (reference sequence). The CDR3 contains 15 residues. Source study methods: How many nucleated cells were present was estimated from reference gene primer amplification. The data were produced by immunoSEQ multiplex PCR, yet TCRdb's version contains in-frame clones alone and is incomplete. D and trimming come from the DNA, and the V and J calls and clone size come from that table. The profile covers approximately 210,000 clones, with around four fifths appearing a single time and just under 20% taken by the ten largest.

Material for sequencing was peripheral blood. The receptor was isolated from a man aged 25 to 40 with active or convalescent COVID-19. The V and J genes are TRBV15 and TRBJ2-7; no clear D gene. The chain's CDR3 is CATSRESLGAYEQYF. The CDR3 DNA is TGTGCCACCAGCAGAGAGAGTCTTGGAGCTTACGAGCAGTACTTC.